The sequence of this T cell receptor beta chain was determined in a study of blood T cell repertoires in COVID-19. Study details: COVID-19 samples, acute and convalescent, were from the United States, Italy and Spain. Nucleic acid was either cDNA or gDNA, and it came from T cells, B-cell-depleted T cells, or PBMCs.

V was pared by 0 bases and J by 9 bases, with 4 bases of the junction left unmatched. Germline V gene data show CDR1 as SGHTS and CDR2 as YDEGEE. This CDR3 spans 15 amino acids. Authors' processing steps: Estimation of nucleated cell counts was performed using reference gene primer amplification. Method: immunoSEQ multiplex PCR; TCRdb's copy keeps in-frame clones and lacks some. V, J and clone size derive from that table, while D and trimming were established from the DNA sequence. The table lists approximately 170,000 clones, 74% of them singletons. Specimen: peripheral blood. The J gene is TRBJ2-1, the V gene TRBV5-8; 12 bases map to TRBD2. This clonotype originated in a woman older than 75 with acute or convalescent COVID-19. The CDR3 coding sequence is TGTGCCAGCAGCTTGGTTCTAGCGGGAGGGGGTGAGCAGTTCTTC. Its protein product is CASSLVLAGGGEQFF.